The entry below gives a single T cell receptor beta chain sequence along with its context. This clonotype was found many times. Which antigen it targets is not known. Base qualities are not at hand, and no much larger clone is one base apart. The germline V gene gives CDR1 as MGHDK and CDR2 as SYGVNS. Measured from the cysteine to the phenylalanine, the CDR3 is 12 residues long. Kept here is only the CDR3 DNA, which spans 36 bases and is read in frame from base 1. V is shortened by 5 bases, J by 6 bases, and the region joining them spans 9 bases. The data originate from a study of type 1 and type 2 diabetes patients (dated by TCRdb to the mid-2010s). Regarding the study in general: Eight or nine type 1 diabetes patients, a few type 2 diabetes patients and roughly 6 nondiabetic controls were recruited in China to form the cohort. Across the study, CD4+ and CD8+ T cells were positively selected from PBMCs using CD4 or CD8 MicroBeads on MACS columns. A total of 18,976,912 paired-end reads was generated across the whole study. In the study, high-throughput sequencing was used to profile TCRbeta repertoires so that type 1 diabetes, type 2 diabetes and nondiabetic individuals could be compared. Type 2 diabetes patients were included as a disease comparison group for the type 1 diabetes patients. V gene usage was similar between approximately 22-cycle and roughly 25-cycle amplification, suggesting similar primer efficiencies and random PCR bias. The TCRbeta libraries underwent paired-end sequencing on Illumina HiSeq 2000 or MiSeq instruments. Broad study findings and their caveats: V and J gene usage patterns of type 2 diabetes and control samples were highly correlated, averaging around 0.97 between samples. Type 2 diabetes patients had few highly-expanded CD4+ clones, median one, accounting for a median roughly 3.7% of reads. High diversity was shown by type 2 diabetes repertoires, and the diversity was significantly greater than that of type 1 diabetes repertoires in both CD4+ and CD8+ T cells. Study groups were not matched for age and gender, which possibly biased interpretation. Since just a limited number of T2D and control samples were sequenced, some T1D-only HECs might also appear in more T2D or control samples.

Sequencing instrument: Illumina MiSeq. Genomic DNA from sorted T cell subsets was used as template for TCRbeta CDR3 amplification. The TCRbeta CDR3 region was amplified by multiplex PCR with 30 forward and 13 reverse primers. PCR products were purified with AMPure XP beads, then indices and adaptors were added in a second roughly 24-cycle PCR. Before sequencing, libraries were gel-purified with the QIAquick Gel Extraction Kit. The study's own analysis went as follows. Paired-end reads were merged with FLASH and aligned to IMGT V, D and J germline references using IgBLAST. After reads whose alignment identity to germline references fell below 70% were discarded, 9 million to 12 million reads remained study-wide. IMGT definitions were followed to assign CDR3 boundaries, reading frame and productivity. Highly-expanded clones were defined as clones at or above 1% of reads, and diversity was measured by normalized Shannon entropy. Unpaired two-tailed t-tests were used to test group differences in Shannon entropy. TCRdb ran its own pipeline on the public reads, namely fastp trimming at Q25 and MiXCR clone calling, and kept in-frame beta chains. Here each entry gathers all rows of one CDR3 protein and keeps the most common genes and DNA. TCRdb, not the authors, supplied the V and J calls. Across this sample there are 280,000 or so distinct CDR3 sequences, with approximately 45% seen only once. The top ten hold around 15% of the sample.

Standard classification criteria for type 1 or type 2 diabetes were met by all diabetic patients, and glucose and C-peptide were assessed by WHO-recommended methods. Donors were excluded if they had other autoimmune diseases or infections within the previous four weeks. Roughly 9.8 milliliters of peripheral blood were collected from each participant. PBMCs were isolated with LymphoPrep density separation. The source material was peripheral blood mononuclear cells (PBMCs). In this chain, TRBV25-1 is recombined with TRBJ2-3; no D gene can be assigned with confidence. This sequence originates from a man between 18 and 29 years old with type 2 diabetes. For the CDR3, the sequence is CASSLARDTQYF. In nucleotides, the sequence is TGTGCCAGCAGTCTGGCTAGGGATACGCAGTATTTT. The CDR3 plus the reference TRBV25-1 and TRBJ2-3 genes for the other parts give the full variable domain: EADIYQTPRYLVIGTGKKITLECSQTMGHDKMYWYQQDPGMELHLIHYSYGVNSTEKGDLSSESTVSRIRTEHFPLTLESARPSHTSQYLCASSLARDTQYFGPGTRLTVL.